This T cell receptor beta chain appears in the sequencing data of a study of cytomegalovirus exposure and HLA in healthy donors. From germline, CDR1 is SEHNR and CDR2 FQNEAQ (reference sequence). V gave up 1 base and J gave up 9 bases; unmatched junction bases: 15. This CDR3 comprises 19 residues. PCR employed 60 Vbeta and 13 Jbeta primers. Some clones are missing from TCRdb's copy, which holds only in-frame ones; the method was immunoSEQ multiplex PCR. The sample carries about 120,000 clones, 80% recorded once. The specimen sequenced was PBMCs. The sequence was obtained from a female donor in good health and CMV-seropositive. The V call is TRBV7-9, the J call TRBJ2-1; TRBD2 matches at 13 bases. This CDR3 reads CASSLGLAGGPGAEVEQFF. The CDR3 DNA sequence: TGTGCCAGCAGCTTAGGACTAGCGGGGGGACCCGGCGCGGAAGTTGAGCAGTTCTTC.